These T cell receptor beta chains were read from a single sample in a study of blood T cell repertoires in COVID-19. This table comes from immunoSEQ multiplex PCR, and its TCRdb copy is limited to in-frame clones, with some not included. This sample yields nearly 350,000 clones, of which about 86% are seen a single time; 2.5% to 3.5% belongs to the top ten. Input material: peripheral blood. The receptors originated from a man aged 25 to 45 with active or convalescent COVID-19. CDR3s include the opening cysteine and the closing phenylalanine or tryptophan. Fields, in order: D gene, V gene, clone size, J gene, CDR3 protein, CDR3 DNA. D genes are given only for firm matches. Clone size appears in some rows only: once, few, many, or a class for an expanded clone.

D gene: TRBD2; V gene: TRBV5-4; clone size: .; J gene: TRBJ2-3; CDR3 protein: CASSRRGGGTDTQYF; CDR3 DNA: TGTGCCAGCAGCCGACGGGGCGGGGGTACAGATACGCAGTATTTT
D gene: .; V gene: TRBV9; clone size: .; J gene: TRBJ2-3; CDR3 protein: CASSVGAGGTDTQYF; CDR3 DNA: TGTGCCAGCAGCGTAGGGGCAGGGGGCACAGATACGCAGTATTTT
D gene: TRBD2; V gene: TRBV19; clone size: .; J gene: TRBJ2-7; CDR3 protein: CATSSGRLSYEQYF; CDR3 DNA: TGTGCCACAAGTAGCGGGAGGCTCTCCTACGAGCAGTACTTC
D gene: .; V gene: TRBV9; clone size: .; J gene: TRBJ2-3; CDR3 protein: CASSPRRGGYTDTQYF; CDR3 DNA: TGTGCCAGCAGCCCCCGGAGGGGCGGTTACACAGATACGCAGTATTTT
D gene: .; V gene: TRBV5-1; clone size: .; J gene: TRBJ1-2; CDR3 protein: CASSPSLRGEGYTF; CDR3 DNA: TGCGCCAGCAGCCCGTCCCTAAGGGGCGAGGGCTACACCTTC
D gene: TRBD1; V gene: TRBV19; clone size: .; J gene: TRBJ2-7; CDR3 protein: CASSRTPTGGHYEQYF; CDR3 DNA: TGTGCCAGTAGCCGCACGCCGACAGGGGGACACTACGAGCAGTACTTC
D gene: TRBD1; V gene: TRBV18; clone size: .; J gene: TRBJ2-1; CDR3 protein: CASSALFETGNYNEQFF; CDR3 DNA: TGTGCCAGCTCAGCCCTCTTTGAGACAGGGAACTACAATGAGCAGTTCTTC
D gene: .; V gene: TRBV7-7; clone size: few; J gene: TRBJ2-1; CDR3 protein: CASSPGRSSYNEQFF; CDR3 DNA: TGTGCCAGCAGCCCAGGGCGGAGCTCCTACAATGAGCAGTTCTTC
D gene: .; V gene: TRBV11-3; clone size: .; J gene: TRBJ2-3; CDR3 protein: CASSESGTDTQYF; CDR3 DNA: TGTGCCAGCTCTGAAAGCGGCACAGATACGCAGTATTTT
D gene: .; V gene: TRBV11-2; clone size: .; J gene: TRBJ2-3; CDR3 protein: CASSVTGTDTQYF; CDR3 DNA: TGTGCCAGCAGCGTAACAGGGACAGATACGCAGTATTTT
D gene: .; V gene: TRBV19; clone size: .; J gene: TRBJ1-2; CDR3 protein: CASSIFSGAHGYTF; CDR3 DNA: TGTGCCAGTAGTATATTTTCAGGGGCCCATGGCTACACCTTC
D gene: .; V gene: TRBV18; clone size: .; J gene: TRBJ1-3; CDR3 protein: CASSPGGTEGNTIYF; CDR3 DNA: TGTGCCAGCTCACCAGGGGGGACGGAAGGAAACACCATATATTTT
D gene: .; V gene: TRBV13; clone size: .; J gene: TRBJ2-1; CDR3 protein: CASSLLGERVPYNEQFF; CDR3 DNA: TGTGCCAGCAGCTTGTTAGGGGAGCGGGTCCCCTACAATGAGCAGTTCTTC
D gene: .; V gene: TRBV7-9; clone size: .; J gene: TRBJ2-7; CDR3 protein: CASSRSGIAEQYF; CDR3 DNA: TGTGCCAGCAGCCGGTCGGGGATCGCCGAGCAGTACTTC
D gene: TRBD2; V gene: TRBV19; clone size: .; J gene: TRBJ2-1; CDR3 protein: CASSTSGAFYNEQFF; CDR3 DNA: TGTGCCAGTAGTACTAGCGGGGCTTTCTACAATGAGCAGTTCTTC
D gene: .; V gene: TRBV16; clone size: .; J gene: TRBJ1-1; CDR3 protein: CASSQEFGPEAFF; CDR3 DNA: TGTGCCAGCAGCCAGGAGTTCGGTCCTGAAGCTTTCTTT
D gene: TRBD1; V gene: TRBV24-1; clone size: .; J gene: TRBJ1-4; CDR3 protein: CATSDVGAGGFF; CDR3 DNA: TGTGCCACCAGTGATGTGGGGGCAGGGGGCTTTTTT
D gene: .; V gene: TRBV6-2/TRBV6-3; clone size: .; J gene: TRBJ1-2; CDR3 protein: CASSSLPRASGYTF; CDR3 DNA: TGTGCCAGCAGCTCATTACCCAGGGCGAGTGGCTACACCTTC
D gene: .; V gene: TRBV4-2; clone size: .; J gene: TRBJ2-2; CDR3 protein: CASSQDNGGRRRTGELFF; CDR3 DNA: TGTGCCAGCAGCCAAGATAATGGTGGGAGGAGACGGACCGGGGAGCTGTTTTTT
D gene: TRBD1; V gene: TRBV7-2; clone size: .; J gene: TRBJ1-2; CDR3 protein: CASSLWTGPGGGYTF; CDR3 DNA: TGTGCCAGCAGCTTATGGACAGGGCCTGGAGGCGGCTACACCTTC
D gene: .; V gene: TRBV11-2; clone size: .; J gene: TRBJ1-2; CDR3 protein: CASSMAGSGGYGYTF; CDR3 DNA: TGTGCCAGCAGCATGGCAGGGTCCGGCGGCTATGGCTACACCTTC
D gene: .; V gene: TRBV6-5; clone size: .; J gene: TRBJ1-1; CDR3 protein: CASSYAGSEAFF; CDR3 DNA: TGTGCCAGCAGTTACGCGGGGAGTGAAGCTTTCTTT
D gene: .; V gene: TRBV18; clone size: few; J gene: TRBJ1-5; CDR3 protein: CASSLRGGNQPQHF; CDR3 DNA: TGTGCCAGCTCTCTAAGAGGAGGCAATCAGCCCCAGCATTTT
D gene: TRBD1; V gene: TRBV25-1; clone size: .; J gene: TRBJ2-7; CDR3 protein: CASSDPDRGYEQYF; CDR3 DNA: TGTGCCAGCAGTGACCCCGACAGGGGCTACGAGCAGTACTTC
D gene: .; V gene: TRBV20-1; clone size: .; J gene: TRBJ2-1; CDR3 protein: CSRPGVNEQFF; CDR3 DNA: TGCAGTAGACCGGGGGTAAATGAGCAGTTCTTC
D gene: .; V gene: TRBV2; clone size: .; J gene: TRBJ2-1; CDR3 protein: CASYIVREQFF; CDR3 DNA: TGTGCCAGCTATATCGTCAGAGAGCAGTTCTTC
D gene: TRBD1; V gene: TRBV6-6; clone size: .; J gene: TRBJ1-6; CDR3 protein: CASSRDRGNNSPLHF; CDR3 DNA: TGTGCCAGCAGTCGGGACAGGGGTAATAATTCACCCCTCCACTTT
D gene: TRBD1; V gene: TRBV2; clone size: .; J gene: TRBJ2-7; CDR3 protein: CASSEDRGRDEQYF; CDR3 DNA: TGTGCCAGCAGTGAAGACAGGGGGCGCGACGAGCAGTACTTC
D gene: .; V gene: TRBV6-5; clone size: .; J gene: TRBJ2-3; CDR3 protein: CASSYEAGPDTQYF; CDR3 DNA: TGTGCCAGCAGTTACGAGGCAGGGCCAGATACGCAGTATTTT
D gene: .; V gene: TRBV21-1; clone size: .; J gene: TRBJ2-3; CDR3 protein: CASCLTSGITSTDTQYF; CDR3 DNA: TGTGCCAGCTGTTTGACTAGCGGGATCACTAGCACAGATACGCAGTATTTT